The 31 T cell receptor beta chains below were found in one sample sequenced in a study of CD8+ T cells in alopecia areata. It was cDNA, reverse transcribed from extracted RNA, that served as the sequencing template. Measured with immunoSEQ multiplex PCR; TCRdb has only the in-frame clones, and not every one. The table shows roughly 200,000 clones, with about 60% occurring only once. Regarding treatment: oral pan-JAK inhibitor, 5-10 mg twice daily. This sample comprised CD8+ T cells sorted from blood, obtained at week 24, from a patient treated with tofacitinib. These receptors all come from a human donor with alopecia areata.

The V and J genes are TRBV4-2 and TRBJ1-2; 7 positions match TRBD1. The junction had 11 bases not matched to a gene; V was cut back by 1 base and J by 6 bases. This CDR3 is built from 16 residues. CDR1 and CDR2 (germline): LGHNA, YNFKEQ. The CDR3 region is CASSQGPTTGEHGYTF. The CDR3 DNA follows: TGTGCCAGCAGCCAAGGCCCCACTACAGGGGAACATGGCTACACCTTC.

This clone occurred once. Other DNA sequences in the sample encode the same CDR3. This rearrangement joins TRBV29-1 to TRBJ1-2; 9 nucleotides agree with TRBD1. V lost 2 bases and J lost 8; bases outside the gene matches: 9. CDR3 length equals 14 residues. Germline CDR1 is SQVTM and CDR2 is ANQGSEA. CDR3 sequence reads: CSVERPGQGNGYTF. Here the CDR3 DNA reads TGCAGCGTTGAAAGACCAGGACAGGGGAACGGCTACACCTTC.

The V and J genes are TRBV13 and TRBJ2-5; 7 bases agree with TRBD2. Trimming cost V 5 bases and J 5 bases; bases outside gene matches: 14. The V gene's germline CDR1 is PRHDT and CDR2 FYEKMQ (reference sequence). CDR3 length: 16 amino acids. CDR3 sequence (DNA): TGTGCCAGCAGCACCAAGAAGGAGGGGAGGGGCGAGACCCAGTACTTC. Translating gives CASSTKKEGRGETQYF.

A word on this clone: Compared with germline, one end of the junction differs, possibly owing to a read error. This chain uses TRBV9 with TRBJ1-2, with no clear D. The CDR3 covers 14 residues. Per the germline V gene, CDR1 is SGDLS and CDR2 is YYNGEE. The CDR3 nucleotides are TGTGCCAGCACCGTAGCGGAGGGAGGGTATGGCTACACCTTC. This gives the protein CASTVAEGGYGYTF.

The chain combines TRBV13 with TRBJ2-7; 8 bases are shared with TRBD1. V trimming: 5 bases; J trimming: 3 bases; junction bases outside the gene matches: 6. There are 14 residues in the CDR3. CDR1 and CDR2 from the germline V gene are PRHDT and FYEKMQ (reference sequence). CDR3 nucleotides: TGTGCCAGCAGCCACGGACAGGGCAACTACGAGCAGTACTTC. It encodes CASSHGQGNYEQYF.

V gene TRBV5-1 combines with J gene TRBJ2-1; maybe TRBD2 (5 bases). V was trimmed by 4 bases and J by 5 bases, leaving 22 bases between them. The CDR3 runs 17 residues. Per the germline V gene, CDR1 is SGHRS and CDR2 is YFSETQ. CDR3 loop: CASSTSKPGIEDNEQFF. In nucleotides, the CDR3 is TGCGCCAGCAGCACGTCAAAACCCGGGATCGAAGACAATGAGCAGTTCTTC. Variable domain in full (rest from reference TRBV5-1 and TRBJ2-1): KAGVTQTPRYLIKTRGQQVTLSCSPISGHRSVSWYQQTPGQGLQFLFEYFSETQRNKGNFPGRFSGRQFSNSRSEMNVSTLELGDSALYLCASSTSKPGIEDNEQFFGPGTRLTVL.

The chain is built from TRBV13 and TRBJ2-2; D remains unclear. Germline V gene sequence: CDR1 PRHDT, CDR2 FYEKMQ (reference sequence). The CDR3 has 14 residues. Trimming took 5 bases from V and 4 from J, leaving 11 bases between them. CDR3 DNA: TGTGCCAGCAGCCCATCCTTTGGCACCGGGGAGCTGTTTTTT. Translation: CASSPSFGTGELFF.

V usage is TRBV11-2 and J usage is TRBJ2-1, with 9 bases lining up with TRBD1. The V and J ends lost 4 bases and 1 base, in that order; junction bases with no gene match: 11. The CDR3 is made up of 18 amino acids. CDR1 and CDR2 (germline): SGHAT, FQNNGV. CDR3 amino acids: CASSSTPPGTGSYNEQFF. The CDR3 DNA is TGTGCCAGCAGCTCAACCCCACCCGGGACAGGGTCCTACAATGAGCAGTTCTTC.

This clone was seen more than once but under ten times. The CDR3 DNA reads as TGTGCCAGCAGTGAGGGGCCTCGCTATGGCTACACCTTC. It specifies CASSEGPRYGYTF. J is TRBJ1-2 and V is TRBV25-1, with TRBD1 as a possible D gene (5 bases). V was pared by 3 bases and J by 4 bases, with 9 bases between. The CDR3 is made up of 13 amino acids. CDR1 MGHDK and CDR2 SYGVNS come from the germline V gene.

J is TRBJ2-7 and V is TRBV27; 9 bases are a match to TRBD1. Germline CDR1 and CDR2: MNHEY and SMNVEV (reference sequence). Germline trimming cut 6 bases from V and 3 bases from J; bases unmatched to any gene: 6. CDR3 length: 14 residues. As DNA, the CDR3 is TGTGCCAGCAGCGAACAGGGGGCTCTCTACGAGCAGTACTTC. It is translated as CASSEQGALYEQYF.

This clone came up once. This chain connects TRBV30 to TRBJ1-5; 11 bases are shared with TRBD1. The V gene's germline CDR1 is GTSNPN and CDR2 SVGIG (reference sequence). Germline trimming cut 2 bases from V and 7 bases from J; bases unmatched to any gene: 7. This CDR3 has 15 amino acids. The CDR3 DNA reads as TGTGCCTGGAGTCGGGGGACAGGGGGTTTCCAGCCCCAGCATTTT. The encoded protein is CAWSRGTGGFQPQHF.

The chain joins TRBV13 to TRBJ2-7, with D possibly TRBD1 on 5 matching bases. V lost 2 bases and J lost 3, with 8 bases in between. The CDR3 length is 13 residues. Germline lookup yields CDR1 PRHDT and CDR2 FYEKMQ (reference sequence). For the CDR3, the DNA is TGTGCCAGCAGCTTATCAGGGTTCTACGAGCAGTACTTC. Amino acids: CASSLSGFYEQYF.

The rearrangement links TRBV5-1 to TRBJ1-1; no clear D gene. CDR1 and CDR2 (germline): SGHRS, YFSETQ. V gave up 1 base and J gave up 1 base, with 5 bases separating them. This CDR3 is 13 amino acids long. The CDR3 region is CASSLKGNTEAFF. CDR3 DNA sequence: TGCGCCAGCAGCTTGAAAGGGAACACTGAAGCTTTCTTT. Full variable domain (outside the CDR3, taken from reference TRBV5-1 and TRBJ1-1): KAGVTQTPRYLIKTRGQQVTLSCSPISGHRSVSWYQQTPGQGLQFLFEYFSETQRNKGNFPGRFSGRQFSNSRSEMNVSTLELGDSALYLCASSLKGNTEAFFGQGTRLTVV.

CDR3 nucleotides: TGTGCCAGCAGGGAATCGGGGGGGGCCCGGGAGACCCAGTACTTC. Translated: CASRESGGARETQYF. The J gene is TRBJ2-5, the V gene TRBV7-2; TRBD2 aligns across 8 bases. This CDR3 spans 15 amino acids. CDR1 is SGHTA and CDR2 is FQGNSA in the germline V gene. Trimming took 6 bases from V and 5 from J; bases not matched to a gene: 11. Combining the CDR3 with reference TRBV7-2 and TRBJ2-5 gives the whole variable domain GAGVSQSPSNKVTEKGKDVELRCDPISGHTALYWYRQSLGQGLEFLIYFQGNSAPDKSGLPSDRFSAERTGGSVSTLTIQRTQQEDSAVYLCASRESGGARETQYFGPGTRLLVL.

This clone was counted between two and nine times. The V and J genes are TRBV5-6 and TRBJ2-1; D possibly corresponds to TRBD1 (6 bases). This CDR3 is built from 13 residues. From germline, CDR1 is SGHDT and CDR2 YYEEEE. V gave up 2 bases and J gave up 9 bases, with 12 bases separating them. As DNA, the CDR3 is TGTGCCAGCAGCTTCGGACAGCCCCGTGAGCAGTTCTTC. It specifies CASSFGQPREQFF.

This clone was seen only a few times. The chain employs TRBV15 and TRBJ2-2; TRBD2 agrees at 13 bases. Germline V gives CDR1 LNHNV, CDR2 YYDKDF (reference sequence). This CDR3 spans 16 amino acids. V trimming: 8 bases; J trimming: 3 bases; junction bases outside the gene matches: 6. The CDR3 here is CATEGLAGLHTGELFF. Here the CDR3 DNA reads TGTGCCACCGAGGGACTAGCGGGGCTTCACACCGGGGAGCTGTTTTTT.

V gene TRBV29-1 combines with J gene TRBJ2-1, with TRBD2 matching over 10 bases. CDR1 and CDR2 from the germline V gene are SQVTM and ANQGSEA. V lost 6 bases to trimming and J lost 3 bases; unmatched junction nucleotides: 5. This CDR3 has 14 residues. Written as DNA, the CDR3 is TGCAGCGTCGCCGGGACTAGCGACTACAATGAGCAGTTCTTC. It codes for CSVAGTSDYNEQFF.

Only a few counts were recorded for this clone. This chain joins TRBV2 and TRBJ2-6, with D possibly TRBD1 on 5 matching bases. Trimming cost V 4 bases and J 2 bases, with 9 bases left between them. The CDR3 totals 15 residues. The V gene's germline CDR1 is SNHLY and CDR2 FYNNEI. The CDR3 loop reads CASSGQGAGANVLTF. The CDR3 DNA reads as TGTGCCAGCAGTGGGCAAGGGGCTGGGGCCAACGTCCTGACTTTC.

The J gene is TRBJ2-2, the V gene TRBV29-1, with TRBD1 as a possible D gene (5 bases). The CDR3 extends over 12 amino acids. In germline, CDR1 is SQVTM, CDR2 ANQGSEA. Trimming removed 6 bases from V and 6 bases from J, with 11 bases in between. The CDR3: CSVFLGAGELFF. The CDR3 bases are TGCAGCGTCTTCCTAGGGGCCGGGGAGCTGTTTTTT.

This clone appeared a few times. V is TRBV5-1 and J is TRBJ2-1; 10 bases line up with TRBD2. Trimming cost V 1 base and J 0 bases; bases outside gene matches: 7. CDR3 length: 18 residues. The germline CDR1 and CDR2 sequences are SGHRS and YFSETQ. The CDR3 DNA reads TGCGCCAGCAGCTTGCCTCGATTAGCGGGGGGCTCCTACAATGAGCAGTTCTTC. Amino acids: CASSLPRLAGGSYNEQFF. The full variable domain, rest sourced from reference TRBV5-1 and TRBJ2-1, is KAGVTQTPRYLIKTRGQQVTLSCSPISGHRSVSWYQQTPGQGLQFLFEYFSETQRNKGNFPGRFSGRQFSNSRSEMNVSTLELGDSALYLCASSLPRLAGGSYNEQFFGPGTRLTVL.

The CDR3: CASSLGPGDGYTF. The DNA of the CDR3 is TGTGCCAGCAGCTTAGGTCCAGGCGATGGCTACACCTTC. The genes are TRBV7-9 and TRBJ1-2; D is ambiguous. Trimming left V 1 base short and J 6 bases short, with 9 bases between. The germline gives CDR1 SEHNR, CDR2 FQNEAQ (reference sequence). The CDR3 has 13 residues.

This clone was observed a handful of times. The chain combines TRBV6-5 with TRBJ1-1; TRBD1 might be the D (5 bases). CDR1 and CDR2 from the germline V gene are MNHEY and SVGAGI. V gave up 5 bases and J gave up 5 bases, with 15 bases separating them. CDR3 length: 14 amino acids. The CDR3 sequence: CASSDLSWGTEAFF. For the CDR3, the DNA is TGTGCCAGCAGTGACCTCTCCTGGGGGACTGAAGCTTTCTTT.

CDR3 loop: CASSLNSGGAHEQYF. CDR3 coding DNA: TGCGCCAGCAGCCTCAATAGCGGGGGGGCCCACGAGCAGTACTTC. V and J are TRBV5-1 and TRBJ2-7, with TRBD2 matching 11 bases. Trimming at V came to 4 bases and at J to 5 bases, leaving 8 bases not matched to a gene. The CDR3 is 15 amino acids. Germline CDR1 SGHRS, CDR2 YFSETQ.

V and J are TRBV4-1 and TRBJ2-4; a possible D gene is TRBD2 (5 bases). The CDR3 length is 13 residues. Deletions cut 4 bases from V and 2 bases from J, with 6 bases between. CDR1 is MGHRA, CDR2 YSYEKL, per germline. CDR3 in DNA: TGCGCCAGCAGCCCGGGGACCAAAAACATTCAGTACTTC. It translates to CASSPGTKNIQYF.

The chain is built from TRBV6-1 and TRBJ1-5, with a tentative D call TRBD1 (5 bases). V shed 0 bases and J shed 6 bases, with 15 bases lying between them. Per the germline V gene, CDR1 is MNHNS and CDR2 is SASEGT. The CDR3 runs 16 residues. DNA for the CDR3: TGTGCCAGCAGTGAAGCGCTTCGAGGGGCGGGTCAGCCCCAGCATTTT. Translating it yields CASSEALRGAGQPQHF.

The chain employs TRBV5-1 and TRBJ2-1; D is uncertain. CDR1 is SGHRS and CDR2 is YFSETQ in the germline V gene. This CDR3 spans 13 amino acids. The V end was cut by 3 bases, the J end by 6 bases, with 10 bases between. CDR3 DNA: TGCGCCAGCAGCTCACTATACTCCAATGAGCAGTTCTTC. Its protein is CASSSLYSNEQFF.

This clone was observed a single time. The CDR3 region has the DNA TGTGCCAGCAAAACGGGGGGGCCCACTGAAGCTTTCTTT. This translates into CASKTGGPTEAFF. The chain has TRBV13 and TRBJ1-1; weak D call: TRBD1 (6 bases). Trimming shortened V by 7 bases and J by 4 bases, and 13 bases separated the two germline ends. CDR1 PRHDT and CDR2 FYEKMQ come from the germline V gene (reference sequence). This CDR3 contains 13 residues.

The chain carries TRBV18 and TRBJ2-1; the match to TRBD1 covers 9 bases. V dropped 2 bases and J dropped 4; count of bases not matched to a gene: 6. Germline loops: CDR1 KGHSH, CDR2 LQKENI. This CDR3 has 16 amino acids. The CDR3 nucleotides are TGTGCCAGCTCACCAAGAAACAGGGGGCCGTACAATGAGCAGTTCTTC. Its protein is CASSPRNRGPYNEQFF.

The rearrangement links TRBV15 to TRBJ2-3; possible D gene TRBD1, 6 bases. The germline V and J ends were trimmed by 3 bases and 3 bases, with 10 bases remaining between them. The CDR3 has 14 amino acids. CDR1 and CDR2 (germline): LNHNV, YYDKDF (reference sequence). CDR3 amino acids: CATSSQGITDTQYF. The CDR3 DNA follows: TGTGCCACCAGCAGCCAGGGGATTACAGATACGCAGTATTTT. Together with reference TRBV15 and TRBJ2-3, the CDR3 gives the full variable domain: DAMVIQNPRYQVTQFGKPVTLSCSQTLNHNVMYWYQQKSSQAPKLLFHYYDKDFNNEADTPDNFQSRRPNTSFCFLDIRSPGLGDTAMYLCATSSQGITDTQYFGPGTRLTVL.

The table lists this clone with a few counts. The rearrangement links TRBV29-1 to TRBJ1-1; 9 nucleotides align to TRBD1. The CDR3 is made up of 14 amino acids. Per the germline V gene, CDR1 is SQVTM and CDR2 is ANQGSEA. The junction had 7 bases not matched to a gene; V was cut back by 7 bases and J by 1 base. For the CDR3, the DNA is TGCAGCGCTAATACAGGGGGCCAGAACACTGAAGCTTTCTTT. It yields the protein CSANTGGQNTEAFF.

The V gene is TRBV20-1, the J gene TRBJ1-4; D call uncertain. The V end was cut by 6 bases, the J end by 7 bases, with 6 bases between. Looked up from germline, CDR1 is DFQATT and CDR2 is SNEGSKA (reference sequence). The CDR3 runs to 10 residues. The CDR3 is CSAVFEKLFF. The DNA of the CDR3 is TGCAGTGCCGTTTTTGAAAAACTGTTTTTT.